The 31 T cell receptor beta chains below all came from one sample that was sequenced in a study of blood T cell repertoires in COVID-19. Some clones are missing from TCRdb's copy, which holds only in-frame ones; the method was immunoSEQ multiplex PCR. The sample gives roughly 260,000 clones, about four fifths of which show up once; 3% to 4.5% is in the top ten. The sequencing sample was made of PBMCs or T cells enriched from blood (not recorded which). The receptors shown here come from a woman between 40 and 50 years old who had been exposed to COVID-19.

The chain joins TRBV9 to TRBJ1-2; 8 positions match TRBD1. The junction had 15 bases not matched to a gene; V was cut back by 0 bases and J by 8 bases. Per the germline V gene, CDR1 is SGDLS and CDR2 is YYNGEE. CDR3 length: 17 amino acids. CDR3 coding DNA: TGTGCCAGCAGCGTAGCGGTTAGGGGACAGGATTCGGAGGGCTACACCTTC. This encodes CASSVAVRGQDSEGYTF.

This clone has only a few counts. The chain employs TRBV4-1 and TRBJ2-1; 7 bases are shared with TRBD2. V was clipped by 3 bases and J by 0 bases; unmatched bases: 8. From germline, CDR1 is MGHRA and CDR2 YSYEKL. This CDR3 comprises 17 residues. In nucleotides, the CDR3 is TGCGCCAGCAGCCATCCACCGGGGGGAAGCTCCTACAATGAGCAGTTCTTC. Translation: CASSHPPGGSSYNEQFF.

The chain employs TRBV3-1 (or the pseudogene TRBV3-2) and TRBJ2-2; 7 nucleotides agree with TRBD1. Germline trimming cut 6 bases from V and 1 base from J; bases unmatched to any gene: 2. The CDR3 has 14 amino acids. CDR1 is LGHDT, CDR2 YNNKEL, per germline (reference sequence). The CDR3: CASSGTVNTGELFF. DNA for the CDR3: TGTGCCAGCAGTGGGACAGTGAACACCGGGGAGCTGTTTTTT.

This chain uses TRBV29-1 with TRBJ2-5; D gene unclear. V was cut by 7 bases and J by 5 bases, with 11 bases left in between. Germline V gene data show CDR1 as SQVTM and CDR2 as ANQGSEA. The CDR3 length is 11 residues. CDR3 sequence: CSAPGGETQYF. CDR3 bases: TGCAGCGCCCCAGGTGGGGAGACCCAGTACTTC.

The V call is TRBV20-1, the J call TRBJ2-3; D call uncertain. The CDR3 runs to 11 residues. The germline CDR1 and CDR2 sequences are DFQATT and SNEGSKA (reference sequence). V lost 0 bases and J 6 bases, leaving 4 bases between the germline ends. CDR3 amino acids: CSAREEDTQYF. Here the CDR3 DNA reads TGCAGTGCTAGAGAGGAGGATACGCAGTATTTT.

The rearrangement uses TRBV20-1 and TRBJ2-4, with 8 nucleotides matching TRBD2. There are 11 residues in the CDR3. CDR1 and CDR2 from the germline V gene are DFQATT and SNEGSKA (reference sequence). V was pared by 6 bases and J by 8 bases, with 3 bases of the junction left unmatched. CDR3 DNA sequence: TGCAGTGCCCCGGGGGGGGACATTCAGTACTTC. Protein sequence: CSAPGGDIQYF.

CDR3 sequence (DNA): TGTGCCAGCAGCTCCCCGGCGGGGAAACCCTCCTACGAGCAGTACTTC. It translates to CASSSPAGKPSYEQYF. The rearrangement joins TRBV7-8 to TRBJ2-7, with a weak D call TRBD2 (6 bases). This CDR3 comprises 16 residues. Germline values: CDR1 SGHVS, CDR2 FQNEAQ. Trimming pared 4 bases from V and 0 bases from J, leaving 16 bases between.

The rearrangement links TRBV3-1 (or the pseudogene TRBV3-2) to TRBJ2-1; D perhaps matches TRBD2 (5 bases). The CDR3 has 17 amino acids. Germline V gives CDR1 LGHDT, CDR2 YNNKEL (reference sequence). Deletions cut 0 bases from V and 5 bases from J, with 17 bases between. CDR3 region: CASSQDLSPRGNNEQFF. The CDR3 DNA follows: TGTGCCAGCAGCCAAGATCTTAGCCCCAGAGGGAACAATGAGCAGTTCTTC.

This clone was counted only a few times. V usage is TRBV7-3 and J usage is TRBJ2-3; 7 nucleotides align to TRBD1. The CDR3 extends over 16 amino acids. Germline loops: CDR1 SGHTA, CDR2 FQGTGA. V dropped 5 bases and J dropped 2; count of bases not matched to a gene: 10. CDR3 amino acids: CASSPYRGSTTDTQYF. In DNA, the CDR3 is TGTGCCAGCAGCCCCTACAGGGGATCAACCACAGATACGCAGTATTTT.

This chain connects TRBV19 to TRBJ2-1, with D possibly being TRBD2 (6 bases). This CDR3 spans 14 amino acids. Trimming removed 8 bases at V and 0 bases at J, with 11 bases between. CDR1 and CDR2 (germline): LNHDA, SQIVND (reference sequence). CDR3 residues: CASATSFSYNEQFF. Here the CDR3 DNA reads TGTGCCAGTGCAACTAGCTTCTCCTACAATGAGCAGTTCTTC.

This chain connects TRBV9 to TRBJ2-1; TRBD2 is a possible D gene (7 bases). Germline lookup yields CDR1 SGDLS and CDR2 YYNGEE. The CDR3 totals 15 residues. V was clipped by 0 bases and J by 2 bases, with 9 bases between them. CDR3 sequence (DNA): TGTGCCAGCAGCGTAGGGGGGGGCCCCTACAATGAGCAGTTCTTC. This sequence encodes CASSVGGGPYNEQFF.

The chain employs TRBV20-1 and TRBJ1-2; TRBD1 matches 11 bases. Germline values: CDR1 DFQATT, CDR2 SNEGSKA (reference sequence). This CDR3 comprises 14 residues. The J segment lost 8 bases and the V segment lost 3 bases, leaving 8 bases of the junction unmatched. This CDR3 reads CSASPGQGAVGYTF. In nucleotides, the CDR3 is TGCAGTGCTAGTCCCGGACAGGGGGCAGTGGGCTACACCTTC.

The J gene is TRBJ1-2, the V gene TRBV9; D possibly corresponds to TRBD1 (6 bases). V lost 3 bases and J 4 bases, leaving 19 bases between the germline ends. Germline V lookup: CDR1 SGDLS, CDR2 YYNGEE. The CDR3 covers 16 residues. CDR3 sequence: CASSEAGRGGPYGYTF. In DNA form, the CDR3 reads TGTGCCAGCAGCGAGGCGGGGAGGGGGGGACCCTATGGCTACACCTTC.

V usage is TRBV9 and J usage is TRBJ1-2; D might be TRBD1 (5 bases). This CDR3 is 14 amino acids long. The germline V gene has CDR1 SGDLS and CDR2 YYNGEE. V lost 0 bases and J 6 bases, leaving 12 bases between the germline ends. The DNA of the CDR3 is TGTGCCAGCAGCGTAGATAGGGGTGAGCATGGCTACACCTTC. Translating it yields CASSVDRGEHGYTF.

This chain links TRBV7-2 with TRBJ2-1; 9 bases fit TRBD2. The germline gives CDR1 SGHTA, CDR2 FQGNSA. The CDR3 is made up of 18 amino acids. V trimming: 1 base; J trimming: 0 bases; junction bases outside the gene matches: 7. CDR3 bases: TGTGCCAGCAGCTTAGTCCCCAGAGCGGGGGGCTCCTACAATGAGCAGTTCTTC. The encoded protein is CASSLVPRAGGSYNEQFF. The full variable domain, with the rest looked up from reference TRBV7-2 and TRBJ2-1, is GAGVSQSPSNKVTEKGKDVELRCDPISGHTALYWYRQSLGQGLEFLIYFQGNSAPDKSGLPSDRFSAERTGGSVSTLTIQRTQQEDSAVYLCASSLVPRAGGSYNEQFFGPGTRLTVL.

The count of this clone is one. This chain connects TRBV23-1 to TRBJ2-2; 8 bases agree with TRBD2. TRBV23-1 belongs to the ORF category, with a function that is uncertain. The CDR3 loop spans 17 amino acids. With V trimmed by 11 bases and J by 7 bases, 21 bases remained unmatched. The CDR3 loop is CAYSPPAAGAHNGELFF. CDR3 DNA sequence: TGCGCCTACTCCCCCCCGGCAGCGGGGGCCCATAACGGGGAGCTGTTTTTT.

The chain combines TRBV15 with TRBJ2-7; possibly TRBD1 for D (6 bases). The CDR3 is 13 amino acids. Per germline, CDR1 LNHNV and CDR2 YYDKDF (reference sequence). The V end lost 11 bases, the J end lost 1 base, and 15 bases lay between the germline ends. CDR3 in amino acids: CAAKNRDSYEQYF. The CDR3 DNA reads TGTGCCGCTAAAAACAGGGATTCCTACGAGCAGTACTTC.

This clone came up a few times. The rearrangement joins TRBV5-4 to TRBJ1-2; 9 bases align to TRBD1. The CDR3 consists of 15 residues. The germline CDR1 and CDR2 sequences are SGHNT and YYREEE (reference sequence). Losses at the gene ends were 4 bases for V and 4 bases for J; bases not matched to a gene: 8. The CDR3 sequence is CASSQGQGLSYGYTF. The CDR3 coding sequence is TGTGCCAGCAGCCAGGGACAGGGCCTGAGCTATGGCTACACCTTC.

This chain uses TRBV19 with TRBJ1-3, with D possibly being TRBD1 (5 bases). The germline V and J ends were trimmed by 4 bases and 0 bases, with 19 bases remaining between them. CDR3 length: 18 amino acids. CDR1 is LNHDA, CDR2 SQIVND, per germline (reference sequence). The chain's CDR3 is CASSKGLLRHVSGNTIYF. CDR3 in DNA: TGTGCCAGTAGTAAGGGACTCCTACGCCACGTCTCTGGAAACACCATATATTTT. Using reference TRBV19 and TRBJ1-3 for the parts outside the CDR3, the full variable domain is DGGITQSPKYLFRKEGQNVTLSCEQNLNHDAMYWYRQDPGQGLRLIYYSQIVNDFQKGDIAEGYSVSREKKESFPLTVTSAQKNPTAFYLCASSKGLLRHVSGNTIYFGEGSWLTVV.

This rearrangement joins TRBV21-1 to TRBJ2-1; the table's TRBD2 call for D was not verified on the DNA. TRBV21-1 is termed a pseudogene. The CDR3 spans 12 residues. The DNA for the CDR3 is TGTGCCAGCTGTCTGAGCGACAATGAGCAGTTCTTC. It encodes CASCLSDNEQFF.

The chain recombines TRBV30 with TRBJ2-7; 8 positions agree with TRBD1. This CDR3 has 13 amino acids. CDR1 is GTSNPN and CDR2 is SVGIG in the germline V gene (reference sequence). Trimming cost V 0 bases and J 6 bases; bases outside gene matches: 4. CDR3 protein: CAWSVTGDTEQYF. The CDR3 coding sequence is TGTGCCTGGAGTGTGACAGGGGACACCGAGCAGTACTTC.

This clone was seen a single time. The rearrangement joins TRBV2 to TRBJ2-2, with 7 bases matching TRBD2. The germline V gene has CDR1 SNHLY and CDR2 FYNNEI. The CDR3 totals 12 residues. With V trimmed by 7 bases and J by 7 bases, 3 bases remained unmatched. The CDR3: CASTGEGGELFF. The CDR3 DNA is TGTGCCAGCACTGGGGAGGGCGGGGAGCTGTTTTTT.

The chain employs TRBV4-2 and TRBJ2-4; D possibly corresponds to TRBD1 (7 bases). Germline assignment: CDR1 LGHNA and CDR2 YNFKEQ. The CDR3 length is 16 residues. V gave up 1 base and J gave up 3 bases, with 13 bases separating them. The CDR3 DNA is TGTGCCAGCAGCCAAGGCCACAGGGGACTCAAAAACATTCAGTACTTC. Its protein is CASSQGHRGLKNIQYF.

This chain joins TRBV7-9 and TRBJ1-6; D not resolved. CDR1 and CDR2 from the germline V gene are SEHNR and FQNEAQ (reference sequence). Trimming pared 4 bases from V and 0 bases from J, leaving 7 bases between. The CDR3 is made up of 15 amino acids. The CDR3: CASSSLNSYNSPLHF. In nucleotides, the CDR3 is TGTGCCAGCAGCTCGTTAAACTCCTATAATTCACCCCTCCACTTT.

The J gene is TRBJ1-6, the V gene TRBV3-1 (or the pseudogene TRBV3-2); 8 nucleotides align to TRBD1. This CDR3 has 14 amino acids. Unmatched junction bases numbered 3, after V lost 5 bases and J lost 6 bases. Germline V gene sequence: CDR1 LGHDT, CDR2 YNNKEL (reference sequence). Written as DNA, the CDR3 is TGTGCCAGCAGCTCCGGGACAGGTAATTCACCCCTCCACTTT. Encoded protein: CASSSGTGNSPLHF.

The CDR3, as DNA: TGTGCCAGCAGCCAATTGTTCGTAATGCGTCGACAGGCCCTCTACTACACTGAAGCTTTCTTT. Translated: CASSQLFVMRRQALYYTEAFF. The J gene is TRBJ1-1, the V gene TRBV16, with D possibly matching TRBD1 (6 bases). CDR1 and CDR2 (germline): KGHSY, FQNENV. V lost 1 base to trimming and J lost 3 bases, with 30 bases between them. The CDR3 length is 21 residues.

The genes are TRBV5-1 and TRBJ1-1, with D hard to call. The V end lost 1 base, the J end lost 7 bases, and 14 bases lay between the germline ends. CDR1 and CDR2 (germline): SGHRS, YFSETQ. The CDR3 extends over 14 amino acids. The CDR3 region is CASSLNPLPSEAFF. For the CDR3, the DNA is TGCGCCAGCAGCTTGAATCCCCTCCCCAGTGAAGCTTTCTTT.

The chain is built from TRBV5-8 and TRBJ1-1; TRBD1 aligns across 7 bases. The V segment lost 1 base and the J segment 6 bases; nucleotides outside the gene matches: 6. Germline assignment: CDR1 SGHTS and CDR2 YDEGEE. This CDR3 spans 14 amino acids. The DNA of the CDR3 is TGTGCCAGCAGCTTGAGAGGGGGCAGGTCTGAAGCTTTCTTT. Amino acid sequence: CASSLRGGRSEAFF.

V is TRBV2 and J is TRBJ1-5; perhaps TRBD1 as D (6 bases). The V end lost 6 bases, the J end lost 1 base, and 16 bases lay between the germline ends. The CDR3 sequence is 16 residues long. In germline, CDR1 is SNHLY, CDR2 FYNNEI. The CDR3 DNA is TGTGCCAGCAGAGTGGTTCTGGGGGCAAGCAATCAGCCCCAGCATTTT. Protein product: CASRVVLGASNQPQHF.

The chain is built from TRBV5-4 and TRBJ2-3; 7 bases fit TRBD2. After removal of 5 bases from V and 6 bases from J, the junction contained 6 bases not matched to a gene. Germline V lookup: CDR1 SGHNT, CDR2 YYREEE (reference sequence). There are 13 residues in the CDR3. DNA for the CDR3: TGTGCCAGCAGTCGAGGGACTACTGATACGCAGTATTTT. This sequence encodes CASSRGTTDTQYF.

The V call is TRBV4-2, the J call TRBJ1-5, with 9 bases that match TRBD1. J was trimmed by 7 bases and V by 0 bases; bases with no gene match: 7. The CDR3 is 16 amino acids. CDR1 and CDR2 from the germline V gene are LGHNA and YNFKEQ. The CDR3 region is CASSQDTGGSGQPQHF. The CDR3 DNA reads as TGTGCCAGCAGCCAAGACACAGGGGGCTCGGGACAGCCCCAGCATTTT.